A selection of T cell receptor beta chains follows, all from one sample in a study of tumor and adjacent non-tumor tissue in lung cancer. MiXCR was run by TCRdb on the multiplex PCR reads, yielding one entry per CDR3 protein. The data hold 90,000 to 100,000 distinct CDR3 sequences, with more than 80% observed a single time. Sequencing used distant non-tumor lung tissue. The receptors were gathered from a man between 60 and 70 years old with small cell lung cancer. CDR3s include the opening cysteine and the closing phenylalanine or tryptophan. D genes are given only for firm matches. Some rows have no size entry. The others give once, few or many, or a class for an expanded clone.

>NA|TRBV11-2|TRBJ2-3|TRBD2
TGTGCCAGCCACCGACTAGCGGGAACAGATATGCAGTGTTTT
CASHRLAGTDMQCF
>few|TRBV20-1|TRBJ2-1|TRBD2
TGCAGTGCTCATACTAGCGGAGGCGACAGCTCCTACAATGAGCAGTTCTTC
CSAHTSGGDSSYNEQFF
>NA|TRBV20-1|TRBJ2-1|NA
TGCATTGCTAATCAAAATTCGGGGGAGCAGTTCTTC
CIANQNSGEQFF
>once|TRBV29-1|TRBJ1-2|TRBD1
TGCAGTGTTGAAGATCAGGAGAGGGGGCTTGGCTACACCTTC
CSVEDQERGLGYTF
>once|TRBV28|TRBJ2-3|NA
TGTGCCAGCAGACGCATTGTAAATGCGCAGTATTTT
CASRRIVNAQYF
>NA|TRBV4-1|TRBJ1-5|TRBD1
TGCGCCAGAAGACAGGGGATGTCTCGGCCCCAGCATTTT
CARRQGMSRPQHF
>once|TRBV12-3/TRBV12-4|TRBJ1-3|NA
TGTGTCAGCAGTTTTACAGGAGAGTCTGGAAACACCATATATTTT
CVSSFTGESGNTIYF
>many|TRBV28|TRBJ1-2|NA
TGTGCCAGCCAGTCTTCGGGGCTTGGCTACACCTTC
CASQSSGLGYTF
>NA|TRBV7-9|TRBJ2-1|TRBD2
TGTATCAGCAGCTGGACTAGCGGGAGCTCTTATAATGAGCAGTTCTTC
CISSWTSGSSYNEQFF
>NA|TRBV11-2|TRBJ2-3|NA
TGTGCCAGCAGCTCCGAAGGGATTGTGGGACATACGCTGTATTTT
CASSSEGIVGHTLYF
>NA|TRBV11-2|TRBJ2-3|NA
TGTGCCAGGAGCTGGACAGCAAGCACAGTTACTCAGTATTTT
CARSWTASTVTQYF
>NA|TRBV2|TRBJ2-5|NA
TGTACCAGCAGTGAAGGCCACGGTGGGGAGACCCAGTACTTC
CTSSEGHGGETQYF
>NA|TRBV4-2|TRBJ1-1|NA
TGTGCCGGCAGCCAAGATTGGCGTTGGACTGAAGCTTTCTTT
CAGSQDWRWTEAFF
>NA|TRBV28|TRBJ1-1|NA
TGTGCCAATTTTAGATGGGGCGGGTCGCTAGATTTCTTT
CANFRWGGSLDFF
>NA|TRBV20-1|TRBJ2-1|NA
TGCAGTGCTAGAGCCCTAGTGGGAGAGTTAAATGAGCAATTCTTC
CSARALVGELNEQFF
>NA|TRBV5-4|TRBJ2-2|NA
TGCGCCAGCGGCTCCGTCGCGAACACTGGGGAGCTGTTTTTT
CASGSVANTGELFF
>NA|TRBV6-5|TRBJ2-1|NA
TGTGCCAGCGGCCTAGCTGTGGGGCGTAATGAGCAGTTCTTC
CASGLAVGRNEQFF
>once|TRBV5-1|TRBJ1-2|NA
TGCGCCAGCAGCCCATCAAGAGACAGGACTGGTAACTATGGCTACGTCTTC
CASSPSRDRTGNYGYVF
>NA|TRBV5-5|TRBJ2-1|TRBD2
TGTGCCAGCAACTCCAAGCTAGGGAGCGGGAGGGCCTCGGGATCCTACAATGAGCAGATCTTC
CASNSKLGSGRASGSYNEQIF
>NA|TRBV29-1|TRBJ2-1|TRBD1
TGCACTGTTGAAGGTCGAGACAGGGGGTACGACGAGCAGTTCTTC
CTVEGRDRGYDEQFF